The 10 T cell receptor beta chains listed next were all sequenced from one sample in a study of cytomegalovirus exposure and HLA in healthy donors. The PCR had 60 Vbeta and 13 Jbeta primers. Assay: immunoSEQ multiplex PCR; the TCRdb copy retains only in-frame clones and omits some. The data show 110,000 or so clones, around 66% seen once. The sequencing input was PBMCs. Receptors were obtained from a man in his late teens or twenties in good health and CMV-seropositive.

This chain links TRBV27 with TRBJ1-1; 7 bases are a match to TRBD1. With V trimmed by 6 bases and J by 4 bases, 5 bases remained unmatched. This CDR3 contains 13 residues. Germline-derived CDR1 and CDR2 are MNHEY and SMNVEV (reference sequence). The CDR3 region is CASRRNRGTEAFF. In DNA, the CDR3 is TGTGCCAGCAGGCGGAACAGGGGCACTGAAGCTTTCTTT.

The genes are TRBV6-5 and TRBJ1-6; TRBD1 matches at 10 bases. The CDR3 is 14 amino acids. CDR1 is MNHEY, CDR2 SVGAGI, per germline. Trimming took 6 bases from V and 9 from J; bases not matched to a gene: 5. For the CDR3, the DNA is TGTGCCAGCAGGCGAGGACAGGGGGTTTCACCCCTCCACTTT. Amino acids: CASRRGQGVSPLHF.

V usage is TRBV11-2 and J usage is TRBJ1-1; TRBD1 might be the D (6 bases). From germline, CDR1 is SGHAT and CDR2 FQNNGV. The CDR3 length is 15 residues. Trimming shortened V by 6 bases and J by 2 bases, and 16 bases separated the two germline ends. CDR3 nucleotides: TGTGCCAGCAGACCACGAGACAGGCCCAACACTGAAGCTTTCTTT. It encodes CASRPRDRPNTEAFF.

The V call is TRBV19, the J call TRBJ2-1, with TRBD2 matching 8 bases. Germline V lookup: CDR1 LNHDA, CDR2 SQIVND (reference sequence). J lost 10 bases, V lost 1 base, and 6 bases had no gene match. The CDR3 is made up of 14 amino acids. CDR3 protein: CASSIAGGGQEQFF. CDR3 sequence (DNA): TGTGCCAGTAGTATAGCCGGGGGGGGTCAGGAGCAGTTCTTC.

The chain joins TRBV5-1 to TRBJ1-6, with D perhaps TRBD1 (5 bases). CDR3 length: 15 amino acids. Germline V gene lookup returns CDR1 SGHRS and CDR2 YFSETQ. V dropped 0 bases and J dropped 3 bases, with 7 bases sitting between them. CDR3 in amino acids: CASSLAQGYNSPLHF. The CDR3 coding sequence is TGCGCCAGCAGCTTGGCGCAGGGCTATAATTCACCCCTCCACTTT.

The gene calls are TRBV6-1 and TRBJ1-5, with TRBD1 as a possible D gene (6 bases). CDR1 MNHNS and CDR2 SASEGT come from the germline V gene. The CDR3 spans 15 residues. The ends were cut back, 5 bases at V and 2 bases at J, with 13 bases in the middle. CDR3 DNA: TGTGCCAGCAGTTCAGACTCAGGGGGCAATCAGCCCCAGCATTTT. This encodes CASSSDSGGNQPQHF.

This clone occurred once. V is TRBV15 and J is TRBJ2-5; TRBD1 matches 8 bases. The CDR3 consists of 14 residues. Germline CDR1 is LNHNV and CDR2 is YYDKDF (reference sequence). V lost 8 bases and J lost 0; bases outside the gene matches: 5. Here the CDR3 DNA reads TGTGCCACCCAAAGGGACAGGAACCAAGAGACCCAGTACTTC. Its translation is CATQRDRNQETQYF. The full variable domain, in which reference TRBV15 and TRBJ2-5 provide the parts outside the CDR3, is DAMVIQNPRYQVTQFGKPVTLSCSQTLNHNVMYWYQQKSSQAPKLLFHYYDKDFNNEADTPDNFQSRRPNTSFCFLDIRSPGLGDTAMYLCATQRDRNQETQYFGPGTRLLVL.

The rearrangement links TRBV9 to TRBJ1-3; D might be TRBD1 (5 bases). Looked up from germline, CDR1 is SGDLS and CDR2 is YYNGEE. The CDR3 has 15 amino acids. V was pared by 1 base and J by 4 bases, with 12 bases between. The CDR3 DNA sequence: TGTGCCAGCAGCGTAAAGGGCGCAGGGGGAAACACCATATATTTT. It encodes CASSVKGAGGNTIYF.

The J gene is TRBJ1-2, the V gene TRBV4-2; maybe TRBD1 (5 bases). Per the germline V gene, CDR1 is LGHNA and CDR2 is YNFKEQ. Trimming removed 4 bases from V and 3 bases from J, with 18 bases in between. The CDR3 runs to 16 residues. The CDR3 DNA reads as TGTGCCAGCAGCCTGGGCGGGGCGGAGGGAGACTATGGCTACACCTTC. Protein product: CASSLGGAEGDYGYTF.

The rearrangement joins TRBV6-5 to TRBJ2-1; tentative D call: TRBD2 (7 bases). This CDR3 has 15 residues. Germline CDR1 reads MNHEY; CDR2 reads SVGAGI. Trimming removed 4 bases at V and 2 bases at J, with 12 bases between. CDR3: CASSSGGGAYNEQFF. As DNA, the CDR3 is TGTGCCAGCAGTTCCGGCGGGGGCGCCTACAATGAGCAGTTCTTC.